The sequence of this TCR beta chain was determined in a study of identical twins. One entry per CDR3 protein results from TCRdb running MiXCR on the 5' RACE reads. The repertoire holds about 470,000 distinct CDR3 sequences, with 20% to 25% as singletons. Germline V gives CDR1 MRHNA, CDR2 SNTAGT. The CDR3 spans 15 residues. J lost 7 bases, V lost 6 bases, and 12 bases had no gene match. The data also belong to a second study, concerning T cells expressing NK-cell markers.

This chain joins TRBV6-4 and TRBJ1-2; the match to TRBD1 covers 9 bases. The specimen sequenced was CD4+ T cells sorted from blood. The sequence came from a woman between 18 and 30 years old in good health. CDR3 in DNA: TGTGCCAGCAGGGATATGACAGGGGGAAGCGGTGGCTACACCTTC. The encoded protein is CASRDMTGGSGGYTF.